The 26 T cell receptor beta chains reported below all come from one sample, sequenced in a study of blood T cell repertoires in COVID-19. The assay was immunoSEQ multiplex PCR, and TCRdb's table has in-frame clones only and misses some. Of approximately 200,000 clones in the sample, 88% were seen once. Sequencing used PBMCs or T cells enriched from blood (not recorded which). The source is a woman under 40 who had been exposed to COVID-19.

This chain connects TRBV5-4 to TRBJ2-7; 8 nucleotides agree with TRBD1. From germline, CDR1 is SGHNT and CDR2 YYREEE (reference sequence). CDR3 size: 15 residues. Germline trimming cut 4 bases from V and 1 base from J; bases unmatched to any gene: 7. CDR3 region: CASSRDRRFSYEQYF. As DNA, the CDR3 is TGTGCCAGCAGCCGGGACAGGAGATTTTCCTACGAGCAGTACTTC.

The chain employs TRBV12-5 and TRBJ1-6; D is undetermined. The CDR3 spans 14 residues. Looked up from germline, CDR1 is LGHNT and CDR2 is FRNRAP. V lost 0 bases to trimming and J lost 7 bases, with 7 bases between them. The CDR3 DNA follows: TGTGCTAGTGGTTTGGTAACGGAGAATTCACCCCTCCACTTT. Encoded protein: CASGLVTENSPLHF.

This rearrangement joins TRBV5-4 to TRBJ2-5, with 13 positions matching TRBD2. The junction had 7 bases not matched to a gene; V was cut back by 4 bases and J by 4 bases. Germline values: CDR1 SGHNT, CDR2 YYREEE (reference sequence). CDR3 length: 16 residues. This CDR3 is CASSQPGLAGLETQYF. DNA for the CDR3: TGTGCCAGCAGCCAGCCGGGACTAGCGGGATTAGAGACCCAGTACTTC.

V gene TRBV5-4 combines with J gene TRBJ1-1; tentatively, D is TRBD1 (6 bases). The CDR3 sequence is 14 residues long. V was shortened by 2 bases and J by 2 bases, with 10 bases between the two germline ends. The germline CDR1 and CDR2 sequences are SGHNT and YYREEE (reference sequence). The DNA of the CDR3 is TGTGCCAGCAGCTTTGGGACAACTAACACTGAAGCTTTCTTT. This gives the protein CASSFGTTNTEAFF.

The gene calls are TRBV5-4 and TRBJ2-7; 7 bases map to TRBD2. V lost 3 bases to trimming and J lost 2 bases; unmatched junction nucleotides: 8. The CDR3 extends over 15 amino acids. Germline values: CDR1 SGHNT, CDR2 YYREEE (reference sequence). CDR3 sequence reads: CASSSQRDLAYEQYF. The CDR3 nucleotides are TGTGCCAGCAGCTCCCAGCGGGATCTGGCCTACGAGCAGTACTTC. The variable domain in full, with the rest retrieved from reference TRBV5-4 and TRBJ2-7, is ETGVTQSPTHLIKTRGQQVTLRCSSQSGHNTVSWYQQALGQGPQFIFQYYREEENGRGNFPPRFSGLQFPNYSSELNVNALELDDSALYLCASSSQRDLAYEQYFGPGTRLTVT.

The V call is TRBV12-5, the J call TRBJ2-1; 8 positions match TRBD2. The CDR3 totals 17 residues. Germline CDR1 and CDR2: LGHNT and FRNRAP. Trimming removed 0 bases from V and 3 bases from J; junction bases left unmatched: 7. The CDR3 region has the DNA TGTGCTAGTGGTTTGGTTAACGGACTAGCTTTCTACAATGAGCAGTTCTTC. Translating it yields CASGLVNGLAFYNEQFF.

This clone appeared a single time. The chain uses TRBV7-9 and TRBJ1-1; D remains ambiguous. Per the germline V gene, CDR1 is SEHNR and CDR2 is FQNEAQ (reference sequence). The CDR3 consists of 13 residues. V lost 3 bases and J 2 bases, leaving 7 bases between the germline ends. CDR3 nucleotide sequence: TGTGCCAGCAGCTTCGAGATAAACACTGAAGCTTTCTTT. Its protein product is CASSFEINTEAFF.

The gene calls are TRBV2 and TRBJ1-5; D perhaps matches TRBD1 (6 bases). The germline CDR1 and CDR2 sequences are SNHLY and FYNNEI. There are 21 residues in the CDR3. V was trimmed by 0 bases and J by 0 bases, leaving 24 bases between them. In DNA, the CDR3 is TGTGCCAGCAGTGAAGCGCATCAGGGGCCAACCAGCCAATATAGCAATCAGCCCCAGCATTTT. The encoded protein is CASSEAHQGPTSQYSNQPQHF.

The chain employs TRBV3-1 (or the pseudogene TRBV3-2) and TRBJ1-2; a weak D match, TRBD1 (5 bases). The V gene's germline CDR1 is LGHDT and CDR2 YNNKEL (reference sequence). V was cut by 4 bases and J by 6 bases, with 18 bases left in between. The CDR3 covers 15 residues. The CDR3 nucleotides read TGTGCCAGCAGCCCCCTGAACGCGGGGCGGGATGGCTACACCTTC. Protein product: CASSPLNAGRDGYTF.

The CDR3 sequence: CSVVGRVRVRTDTQYF. DNA of the CDR3: TGCAGCGTTGTTGGTAGAGTAAGAGTTCGCACAGATACGCAGTATTTT. This sequence joins TRBV29-1 and TRBJ2-3; D remains unclear. The CDR3 has 16 amino acids. V was shortened by 4 bases and J by 1 base, with 18 bases between the two germline ends. CDR1 SQVTM and CDR2 ANQGSEA come from the germline V gene.

The chain uses TRBV11-2 and TRBJ2-7; TRBD1 matches 8 bases. CDR1 and CDR2 from the germline V gene are SGHAT and FQNNGV. J gave up 2 bases and V 4 bases, and 7 bases lay outside the gene matches. The CDR3 covers 15 residues. In DNA, the CDR3 is TGTGCCAGCAGCTCGTCGACAGGGGCAACCTACGAGCAGTACTTC. Amino acid sequence: CASSSSTGATYEQYF.

The V call is TRBV7-2, the J call TRBJ2-7; 7 nucleotides align to TRBD1. This CDR3 spans 13 amino acids. The germline V gene has CDR1 SGHTA and CDR2 FQGNSA. Trimming at V came to 2 bases and at J to 7 bases, leaving 5 bases not matched to a gene. CDR3: CASSLTGAGEQYF. As DNA, the CDR3 is TGTGCCAGCAGCTTAACAGGGGCTGGGGAGCAGTACTTC.

This clone is a singleton in its sample. CDR3 nucleotides: TGTGCCAGCAGTTTAGCCGGGGCCTACGAGCAGTACTTC. The encoded protein is CASSLAGAYEQYF. V usage is TRBV12-3 or TRBV12-4 and J usage is TRBJ2-7, with a tentative D call TRBD2 (5 bases). Trimming shortened V by 0 bases and J by 2 bases, and 5 bases separated the two germline ends. The CDR3 is made up of 13 amino acids.

The genes are TRBV24-1 and TRBJ2-1, with 7 nucleotides matching TRBD1. This CDR3 region has 14 residues. Trimming at V came to 9 bases and at J to 7 bases, leaving 11 bases not matched to a gene. Germline V gene lookup returns CDR1 KGHDR and CDR2 SFDVKD. For the CDR3, the DNA is TGTGCCACCGACAGCGACAGGGCCGGGAATGAGCAGTTCTTC. Translated: CATDSDRAGNEQFF.

The chain employs TRBV6-5 and TRBJ2-3; maybe TRBD2 (6 bases). The germline gives CDR1 MNHEY, CDR2 SVGAGI. This CDR3 region has 14 residues. Deletions cut 0 bases from V and 6 bases from J, with 10 bases between. DNA of the CDR3: TGTGCCAGCAGTTACTCGACCCTAGCGGATACGCAGTATTTT. It is translated as CASSYSTLADTQYF.

The chain is built from TRBV10-1 and TRBJ2-1, with 9 bases identical to TRBD2. The CDR3 totals 15 residues. J gave up 9 bases and V 1 base, and 7 bases lay outside the gene matches. Germline assignment: CDR1 WNHNN and CDR2 SYGVQD (reference sequence). CDR3 loop: CASSELASGIIEQFF. The CDR3 region has the DNA TGCGCCAGCAGTGAGTTGGCTAGCGGGATTATTGAGCAGTTCTTC.

The chain couples TRBV5-5 to TRBJ2-1, with D maybe TRBD2 (6 bases). Per the germline V gene, CDR1 is SGHKS and CDR2 is YYEKEE (reference sequence). CDR3 length: 19 amino acids. Trimming cost V 1 base and J 3 bases, with 23 bases left between them. CDR3 sequence reads: CASSLRLPAGAGNYNEQFF. The CDR3 region has the DNA TGTGCCAGCAGCTTGCGACTACCCGCTGGGGCGGGGAACTACAATGAGCAGTTCTTC.

The V and J genes are TRBV23-1 and TRBJ1-5; maybe TRBD1 (6 bases). TRBV23-1 is known as an ORF, though its function is uncertain. The CDR3 has 17 residues. Trimming stripped 2 bases from V and 4 bases from J, with 18 bases between. CDR3 coding DNA: TGCGCCAGCAGTCAAAGGTGGATACGGGGGGCGAATCAGCCCCAGCATTTT. It yields the protein CASSQRWIRGANQPQHF.

The V call is TRBV5-1, the J call TRBJ2-7; D might be TRBD1 (6 bases). V was pared by 3 bases and J by 6 bases, with 16 bases between. CDR3 size: 14 residues. The germline gives CDR1 SGHRS, CDR2 YFSETQ. The CDR3 sequence is CASSSPARGSEQYF. CDR3 nucleotide sequence: TGCGCCAGCAGCTCCCCGGCGAGGGGGTCCGAGCAGTACTTC. Full variable domain (missing parts from reference TRBV5-1 and TRBJ2-7): KAGVTQTPRYLIKTRGQQVTLSCSPISGHRSVSWYQQTPGQGLQFLFEYFSETQRNKGNFPGRFSGRQFSNSRSEMNVSTLELGDSALYLCASSSPARGSEQYFGPGTRLTVT.

In this sample, this clone turned up many times. The rearrangement links TRBV30 to TRBJ2-1; TRBD2 is a possible D gene (5 bases). The ends were cut back, 3 bases at V and 6 bases at J, with 18 bases in the middle. The CDR3 runs 15 residues. Germline values: CDR1 GTSNPN, CDR2 SVGIG (reference sequence). The DNA of the CDR3 is TGTGCCTGGAGCCCTGCCTCCCTAGCACCCAATGAGCAGTTCTTC. Translating gives CAWSPASLAPNEQFF. The full variable domain, in which reference TRBV30 and TRBJ2-1 provide the parts outside the CDR3, is SQTIHQWPATLVQPVGSPLSLECTVEGTSNPNLYWYRQAAGRGLQLLFYSVGIGQISSEVPQNLSASRPQDRQFILSSKKLLLSDSGFYLCAWSPASLAPNEQFFGPGTRLTVL.

V usage is TRBV4-1 and J usage is TRBJ2-5, with D possibly TRBD1 on 7 matching bases. The V end lost 1 base, the J end lost 5 bases, and 20 bases lay between the germline ends. CDR1 and CDR2 (germline): MGHRA, YSYEKL. The CDR3 is 17 amino acids. Written as DNA, the CDR3 is TGCGCCAGCAGCCAAGGCGGGACAGTCCCATTTGGGGAGACCCAGTACTTC. It translates to CASSQGGTVPFGETQYF.

The chain employs TRBV28 and TRBJ1-1; 9 nucleotides align to TRBD1. The V segment lost 4 bases and the J segment 5 bases; nucleotides outside the gene matches: 8. In germline, CDR1 is MDHEN, CDR2 SYDVKM. The CDR3 length is 15 residues. CDR3 protein: CASSSTQGAFTEAFF. The CDR3 nucleotides read TGTGCCAGCAGTTCCACACAGGGGGCGTTTACTGAAGCTTTCTTT.

J is TRBJ2-2 and V is TRBV11-2, with TRBD2 identical over 11 bases. The length of the CDR3 is 16 residues. V was clipped by 6 bases and J by 5 bases; unmatched bases: 8. Germline CDR1 is SGHAT and CDR2 is FQNNGV. The CDR3 DNA is TGTGCCAGCAGACCCACTAGCGGGAGTAGAACCGGGGAGCTGTTTTTT. It codes for CASRPTSGSRTGELFF.

The rearrangement uses TRBV19 and TRBJ2-1; maybe TRBD2 (5 bases). The CDR3 is 14 amino acids. Trimming removed 4 bases at V and 0 bases at J, with 7 bases between. Germline V gene sequence: CDR1 LNHDA, CDR2 SQIVND (reference sequence). CDR3 bases: TGTGCCAGTAGTAATGGACTCTCCTACAATGAGCAGTTCTTC. Its protein product is CASSNGLSYNEQFF.

The chain uses TRBV5-1 and TRBJ1-2; D possibly corresponds to TRBD1 (5 bases). CDR1 is SGHRS, CDR2 YFSETQ, per germline. V lost 0 bases to trimming and J lost 4 bases, with 13 bases between them. The CDR3 covers 15 residues. CDR3 sequence: CASSLGGTGFYGYTF. The CDR3 region has the DNA TGCGCCAGCAGCTTGGGGGGAACAGGTTTCTATGGCTACACCTTC.

The chain uses TRBV9 and TRBJ1-5; perhaps TRBD1 as D (5 bases). Germline V lookup: CDR1 SGDLS, CDR2 YYNGEE. Trimming removed 0 bases from V and 0 bases from J, with 10 bases in between. This CDR3 is 16 amino acids long. The CDR3 coding sequence is TGTGCCAGCAGCGTAGGTGCAGGGCATAGCAATCAGCCCCAGCATTTT. It translates to CASSVGAGHSNQPQHF. The variable domain in full, with the rest retrieved from reference TRBV9 and TRBJ1-5, is DSGVTQTPKHLITATGQRVTLRCSPRSGDLSVYWYQQSLDQGLQFLIQYYNGEERAKGNILERFSAQQFPDLHSELNLSSLELGDSALYFCASSVGAGHSNQPQHFGDGTRLSIL.